This is a list of T cell receptor beta chains from one sample in a study of shared clonotypes between healthy human individuals. Data came from immunoSEQ multiplex PCR; TCRdb stores just in-frame clones and leaves some out. The table has around 690,000 clones, around 91% seen once. The source material was memory CD8+ T cells from PBMCs. The receptor source for this set is a man younger than 30 in good health. Some clones in this sample may be carry-over from other donors' samples. Both conserved end residues are part of each CDR3. D genes are given only for firm matches. A clone size is listed for some rows: how often the clone was seen (once, few, many), or a class if it is expanded.

- - TRBJ2-7 TRBV4-1 TGCGCCAGCAGCCAAGTAGGCGTTTACGAGCAGTACTTC CASSQVGVYEQYF
TRBD1 few TRBJ1-5 TRBV28 TGTGCCAGCAGGAAACAGGGGGCATCGAGCAATCAGCCCCAGCATTTT CASRKQGASSNQPQHF
- - TRBJ2-4 TRBV10-3 TGTGCCATCAGCAGTGGTGGACTAGCCAAAAACATTCAGTACTTC CAISSGGLAKNIQYF
TRBD1 - TRBJ2-3 TRBV6-5 TGTGCCAGCAGTTACCGGGACAGGGGCACAGATACGCAGTATTTT CASSYRDRGTDTQYF
TRBD1 - TRBJ1-4 TRBV4-1 TGCGCCAGCAGCCGCACCCCCGGGACAGGGGGGATTAATGAAAAACTGTTTTTT CASSRTPGTGGINEKLFF
TRBD1 - TRBJ1-5 TRBV7-2 TGTGCCAGCAGCGCACCAGGGGGTAGCAATCAGCCCCAGCATTTT CASSAPGGSNQPQHF
TRBD1 - TRBJ1-2 TRBV19 TGTGCCAGTAGTACCGGGACAGGGACTAACTATGGCTACACCTTC CASSTGTGTNYGYTF
- - TRBJ1-4 TRBV4-1 TGCGCCAGCAGCGATCGAGGGCCTTCTAATGAAAAACTGTTTTTT CASSDRGPSNEKLFF
- - TRBJ1-2 TRBV28 TGTGCCAGCAGTCCGCTTCCCCATGAAGGCTACACCTTC CASSPLPHEGYTF
TRBD1 - TRBJ2-1 TRBV28 TGTGCCAGCTCGGGACAGGGATACAATGAGCAGTTCTTC CASSGQGYNEQFF
TRBD1 - TRBJ1-2 TRBV9 TGTGCCAGCAGCGTAGTGACTGGGGGACAGGAGGGCTACACCTTC CASSVVTGGQEGYTF
- - TRBJ1-3 TRBV7-8 TGTGCCAGCAGCTCAGGGGCTATGGGAAACACCATATATTTT CASSSGAMGNTIYF
- - TRBJ2-2 TRBV19 TGTGCCAGTTCCCTAGGGCGCGACACCGGGGAGCTGTTTTTT CASSLGRDTGELFF
TRBD2 - TRBJ2-1 TRBV4-1 TGCGCCAGCACCCCTTTGCGGGAGCTCAATGAGCAGTTCTTC CASTPLRELNEQFF
TRBD2 - TRBJ2-1 TRBV9 TGTGCCAGCAGTGATTTAGCGGGAGGCTACAATGAGCAGTTCTTC CASSDLAGGYNEQFF
TRBD1 - TRBJ2-7 TRBV5-4 TGTGCCAGCAGCCCAGACTCCGGGACAGGGAACGAGCAGTACTTC CASSPDSGTGNEQYF
- - TRBJ2-2 TRBV28 TGTGCCAGCAGTTTAATGGGCAGGTTCAACACCGGGGAGCTGTTTTTT CASSLMGRFNTGELFF
- few TRBJ1-4 TRBV30 TGTGCCTGGAGTGTATTTGTCGGGGTTGAAAAACTGTTTTTT CAWSVFVGVEKLFF
- - TRBJ2-7 TRBV18 TGTGCCAGCTCACCGGGGGCGTTGAGCTCCTACGAGCAGTACTTC CASSPGALSSYEQYF
- - TRBJ2-5 TRBV5-1 TGCGCCAGCAGCTTGGTTGGCAACAACCAAGAGACCCAGTACTTC CASSLVGNNQETQYF
- - TRBJ2-7 TRBV9 TGTGCCAGCAGTCCCGGGAATGCGTACGAGCAGTACTTC CASSPGNAYEQYF
TRBD2 - TRBJ2-7 TRBV7-9 TGTGCCAGCAGCTTAACCCAGCGGGAGTCCCACGAGCAGTACTTC CASSLTQRESHEQYF
- once TRBJ1-2 TRBV14 TGTGCCAGCAGCCAAGGAGACAAAAAGGATGGCTACACCTTC CASSQGDKKDGYTF
- - TRBJ2-2 TRBV19 TGTGCCAGCACATTTCGGGGGAACACCGGGGAGCTGTTTTTT CASTFRGNTGELFF
TRBD1 - TRBJ2-5 TRBV7-9 TGTGCCAGCAGCCTCCGGACAGGGACCCAAGAGACCCAGTACTTC CASSLRTGTQETQYF
- - TRBJ2-1 TRBV11-3 TGTGCCAGCAGCCTGGGCGCGCGCAATGAGCAGTTCTTC CASSLGARNEQFF
TRBD1 - TRBJ1-2 TRBV15 TGTGCCACCAGCAGAGATCGGCAGGGGGATAGAACCTATGGCTACACCTTC CATSRDRQGDRTYGYTF
- - TRBJ1-1 TRBV6-5 TGTGCCAGCAGTTTCCTCACGGAAGCTTTCTTT CASSFLTEAFF
- - TRBJ2-7 TRBV19 TGTGCCAGTAGATGGGGCCACGAGCAGTACTTC CASRWGHEQYF
- - TRBJ2-4 TRBV9 TGTGCCAGCAGCCCAAGTGGGGGGCTAGCCAAAAACATTCAGTACTTC CASSPSGGLAKNIQYF
- - TRBJ1-1 TRBV7-9 TGTGCCAGCAGCCTACAGGGTGGAGGCACTGAAGCTTTCTTT CASSLQGGGTEAFF
TRBD2 - TRBJ2-7 TRBV11-2 TGTGCCAGCAGCTTAGCGGGAGGGCCGGGGGAGCAGTACTTC CASSLAGGPGEQYF
- - TRBJ2-2 TRBV28 TGTGCCAGCAGTTTAAGGCAGAACACCGGGGAGCTGTTTTTT CASSLRQNTGELFF
- - TRBJ2-3 TRBV11-3 TGTGCCAGCAGCTTATCCCTCTTTGACGATACGCAGTATTTT CASSLSLFDDTQYF
- - TRBJ2-1 TRBV7-9 TGTGCCAGCAGCTTGAAGGGAGCGAATGAGCAGTTCTTC CASSLKGANEQFF
- - TRBJ2-7 TRBV5-4 TGTGCCAGCAGCTTGGAGGACGTCTTATCGGAGCAGTACTTC CASSLEDVLSEQYF
TRBD2 - TRBJ2-1 TRBV27 TGTGCCAGCAGTTTACTAAACCTAGCGGGATCCTACAATGAGCAGTTCTTC CASSLLNLAGSYNEQFF
- - TRBJ2-2 TRBV7-9 TGTGCCAGCAGCTTTCCAGGGAGGACAGTCGTCGTCGGGGAGCTGTTTTTT CASSFPGRTVVVGELFF
- - TRBJ1-2 TRBV19 TGTGCCAGTCGGGACCGCGCCTATGGCTACACCTTC CASRDRAYGYTF
- once TRBJ2-5 TRBV4-2 TGTGCCAGCAGCTTAGCATACGAGACCCAGTACTTC CASSLAYETQYF
- - TRBJ2-7 TRBV19 TGTGCCACTCCCCCCCCCAGGCAGGCCCTACCCTACCCCCTACCGTACGAGCAGTACTTC CATPPPRQALPYPLPYEQYF
TRBD1 - TRBJ1-1 TRBV14 TGTGCCAGCAGCCAGAGCCGGACAGGGACGAACACTGAAGCTTTCTTT CASSQSRTGTNTEAFF
TRBD1 - TRBJ2-1 TRBV7-8 TGTGCCAGCAGCTCACGACAGGGCCCCTCCTACAATGAGCAGTTCTTC CASSSRQGPSYNEQFF
TRBD1 - TRBJ1-2 TRBV6-1 TGTGCCAGCAGTCCAAAACCGACAGGGGGCTACACCTTC CASSPKPTGGYTF